The TCR beta chain described here comes from a study of OX40 agonist ivuxolimab in advanced cancers. Looking at the study overall: Among those treated, three patients had partial responses, one with hepatocellular carcinoma and two with cutaneous melanoma.

The table came from immunoSEQ multiplex PCR; TCRdb's copy has only in-frame clones and leaves some out. Here the sample spans about 70,000 clones, about 91% being singletons. The CDR3 totals 15 residues. Trimming removed 1 base from V and 8 bases from J; junction bases left unmatched: 9. Germline CDR1 SGHRS, CDR2 YFSETQ. The rearrangement joins TRBV5-1 to TRBJ1-1; 9 bases fit TRBD1. The clonotype was recovered from an adult with an advanced solid tumor such as melanoma, head and neck, liver or kidney cancer. The sequenced sample was CD4+ or CD8+ T cells sorted from blood, obtained in a trial of the OX40 agonist ivuxolimab. CDR3 protein: CASSLQSGQGPEAFF. CDR3 DNA sequence: TGCGCCAGCAGCTTGCAGTCGGGACAGGGCCCCGAAGCTTTCTTT.